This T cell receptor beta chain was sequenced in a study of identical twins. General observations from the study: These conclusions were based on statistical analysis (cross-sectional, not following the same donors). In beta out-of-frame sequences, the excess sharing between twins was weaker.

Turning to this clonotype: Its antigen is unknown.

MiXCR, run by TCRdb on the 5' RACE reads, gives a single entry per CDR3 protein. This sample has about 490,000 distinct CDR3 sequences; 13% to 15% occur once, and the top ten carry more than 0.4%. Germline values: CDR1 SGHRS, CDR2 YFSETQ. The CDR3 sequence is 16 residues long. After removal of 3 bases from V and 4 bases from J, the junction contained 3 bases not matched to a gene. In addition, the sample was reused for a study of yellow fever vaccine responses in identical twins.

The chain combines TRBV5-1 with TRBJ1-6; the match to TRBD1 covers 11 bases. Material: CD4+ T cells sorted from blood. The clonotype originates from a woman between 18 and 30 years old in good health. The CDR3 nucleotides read TGCGCCAGCAGCTGGGGACAGGGGGAATATAATTCACCCCTCCACTTT. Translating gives CASSWGQGEYNSPLHF.